Below are 2 T cell receptor beta chains sequenced from a single sample in a study of shared clonotypes between healthy human individuals. TCRdb keeps only in-frame clones here, not all; method: immunoSEQ multiplex PCR. Among around 700,000 clones, about 78% were seen once, and the ten largest hold under 2%. Sequences were obtained from memory CD4+ T cells sorted from blood. Subset specified: CD45RA-negative fraction. These receptors were taken from a woman in her thirties in good health.

The J gene is TRBJ2-2, the V gene TRBV2; 8 bases agree with TRBD2. Germline CDR1 is SNHLY and CDR2 is FYNNEI. The junction had 9 bases not matched to a gene; V was cut back by 6 bases and J by 6 bases. The CDR3 length is 15 residues. The CDR3 coding sequence is TGTGCCAGCAGCGTAACAGCGGGAGCCCCCGGGGAGCTGTTTTTT. Protein product: CASSVTAGAPGELFF.

For this clone: A far more abundant clone sits one base away, making this likely a read error. The chain combines TRBV11-2 with TRBJ2-7; 7 nucleotides align to TRBD1. There are 14 residues in the CDR3. CDR1 and CDR2 (germline): SGHAT, FQNNGV. V was pared by 5 bases and J by 3 bases, with 7 bases of the junction left unmatched. The CDR3 sequence: CASSPRDSHYEQYF. The DNA of the CDR3 is TGTGCCAGCAGCCCCCGGGACAGCCACTACGAGCAGTACTTC.